The following is a T cell receptor beta chain sequence with its context. Its antigen is as yet unknown. Trimming cost V 8 bases and J 4 bases; bases outside gene matches: 10. The CDR3 has 14 residues. Germline CDR1 SGHRS, CDR2 YFSETQ. Libraries were prepared by immunoSEQ multiplex PCR; TCRdb keeps only in-frame clonotypes and omits some of them. The table shows approximately 16,000 clones, with more than 75% occurring only once. These data originate in a study of circulating and synovial CD4+ cells in juvenile arthritis. Study-wide findings and caveats: Shared-clonotype fractions with synovium likely underestimate full repertoire overlap. CPL versus bulk CD4 samples: T cell genome counts differed by at least an order of magnitude.

This sequence joins TRBV5-1 and TRBJ1-1; 8 bases agree with TRBD1. The material sequenced was CD4+ T cells from blood. The sequence derives from a human donor with juvenile idiopathic arthritis. CDR3 coding DNA: TGCGCCAGTTTCCTGACAGGGGCTAGCACTGAAGCTTTCTTT. Its protein product is CASFLTGASTEAFF.